The 5 T cell receptor beta chains below all came from one sample that was sequenced in a study of blood T cell repertoires in COVID-19. Sequencing used immunoSEQ multiplex PCR; TCRdb keeps in-frame clones, though not all of them. This sample has approximately 120,000 clones; more than 80% occur once, and the top ten carry around 3%. The specimen was peripheral blood. Receptor source: a woman aged 80 or older with COVID-19, enrolled during active disease.

The rearrangement joins TRBV11-3 to TRBJ2-1; TRBD2 agrees at 7 bases. The V gene end was trimmed by 1 base and the J gene end by 10 bases; junction bases not matched to a gene: 13. This CDR3 region has 16 residues. CDR1 and CDR2 (germline): SGHNT, YENEEA. The DNA of the CDR3 is TGTGCCAGCAGCTTAGCCCAGTACGCGGGAGAGGGGGAGCAGTTCTTC. Its protein is CASSLAQYAGEGEQFF.

Turning to this clone: This sample also contains other DNA sequences that code for the same CDR3. V and J are TRBV28 and TRBJ1-5, with 7 bases aligning to TRBD1. The germline CDR1 and CDR2 sequences are MDHEN and SYDVKM. The CDR3 is made up of 15 amino acids. With 3 bases clipped from V and 7 bases from J, the junction kept 9 bases outside the gene matches. The CDR3 loop reads CASSFPDRVRQPQHF. Here the CDR3 DNA reads TGTGCCAGCAGTTTTCCCGACAGGGTGAGGCAGCCCCAGCATTTT.

V is TRBV3-1 (or the pseudogene TRBV3-2) and J is TRBJ2-7; 8 positions agree with TRBD2. Germline values: CDR1 LGHDT, CDR2 YNNKEL (reference sequence). The CDR3 is made up of 15 amino acids. With 3 bases clipped from V and 4 bases from J, the junction kept 8 bases outside the gene matches. Written as DNA, the CDR3 is TGTGCCAGCAGCCAGACGGGAGGGCGGAGGTACGAGCAGTACTTC. The encoded protein is CASSQTGGRRYEQYF.

This chain joins TRBV5-1 and TRBJ1-1, with TRBD1 identical over 8 bases. This CDR3 is built from 13 residues. The V and J ends lost 4 bases and 5 bases, in that order; junction bases with no gene match: 4. Germline V lookup: CDR1 SGHRS, CDR2 YFSETQ. In DNA form, the CDR3 reads TGCGCCAGCAGCGGAACAGGGGGAACTGAAGCTTTCTTT. Its translation is CASSGTGGTEAFF.

The chain carries TRBV28 and TRBJ2-7; D is possibly TRBD1 (6 bases). Trimming removed 7 bases from V and 6 bases from J, with 16 bases in between. Germline CDR1 reads MDHEN; CDR2 reads SYDVKM. This CDR3 comprises 13 residues. The CDR3 is CASTFRDMGEQYF. The CDR3 DNA follows: TGTGCCAGCACCTTCCGGGACATGGGCGAGCAGTACTTC.